This T cell receptor beta chain was observed in a study of cytomegalovirus exposure and HLA in healthy donors. Regarding this clone: Its antigen remains unknown.

Study-level findings and limits: In a later analysis, about 17,000 TCR beta sequences were associated with HLA alleles at 0.05 false discovery rate.

PCR employed 60 Vbeta and 13 Jbeta primers. Sequencing was performed with immunoSEQ multiplex PCR; in TCRdb, only in-frame clones are kept and a portion is missing. Among around 40,000 clones listed, 60% to 80% were seen once. There are 14 residues in the CDR3. V lost 0 bases and J 6 bases, leaving 9 bases between the germline ends. The germline V gene has CDR1 LNHNV and CDR2 YYDKDF (reference sequence). The sequence was collected from a man aged 25 to 40 in good health and CMV-seronegative. The sample was PBMCs. The chain links TRBV15 to TRBJ2-4, with D tentatively TRBD1 (5 bases). The CDR3 protein is CATSRESRVNIQYF. For the CDR3, the DNA is TGTGCCACCAGCAGAGAGTCCAGGGTAAACATTCAGTACTTC.